The T cell receptor (beta chain) described here comes from a study of CD8 T cells in ankylosing spondylitis. The CDR3 is 13 residues long. The germline V gene encodes CDR1 WSHSY and CDR2 SAAADI. V lost 6 bases and J lost 1, with 9 bases in between. This clonotype showed up many times. Its antigen remains unidentified. The study, taken as a whole, reports: From matched ankylosing spondylitis synovial fluid, disease-linked clones were reportedly recovered at significantly enriched levels.

TCRdb re-derived calls from the 5' RACE reads in MiXCR, one entry per CDR3 protein. The sample has about 230,000 distinct CDR3 sequences, roughly 8.2% seen once. The chain links TRBV10-2 to TRBJ2-5; D is possibly TRBD1 or TRBD2 (6 bases each). This TCR came from a female donor with ankylosing spondylitis or in good health (not recorded which). Material for sequencing was blood, either unsorted or a sorted T cell fraction (not recorded which). CDR3 amino acids: CASRGGGQETQYF. The CDR3 DNA reads as TGCGCCAGCAGGGGGGGCGGCCAAGAGACCCAGTACTTC.